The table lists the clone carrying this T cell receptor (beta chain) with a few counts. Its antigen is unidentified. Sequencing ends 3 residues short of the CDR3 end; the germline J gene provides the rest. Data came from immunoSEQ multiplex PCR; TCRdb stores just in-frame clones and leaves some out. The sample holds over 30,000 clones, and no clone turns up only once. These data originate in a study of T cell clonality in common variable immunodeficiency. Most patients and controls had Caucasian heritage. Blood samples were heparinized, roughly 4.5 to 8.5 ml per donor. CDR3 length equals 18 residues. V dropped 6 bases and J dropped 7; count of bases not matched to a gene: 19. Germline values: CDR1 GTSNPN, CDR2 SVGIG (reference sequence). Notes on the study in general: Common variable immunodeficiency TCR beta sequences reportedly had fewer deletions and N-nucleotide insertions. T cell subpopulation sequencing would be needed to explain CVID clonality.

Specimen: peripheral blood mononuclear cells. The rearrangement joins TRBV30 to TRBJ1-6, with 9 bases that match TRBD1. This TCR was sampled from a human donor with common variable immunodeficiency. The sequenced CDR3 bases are TGTGCCTGCCTCGGGGGGACAGGGTACGGAATTTGGAATTCACCC. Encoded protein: CACLGGTGYGIWNSP. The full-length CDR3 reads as CACLGGTGYGIWNSPLHF.